The 28 T cell receptor beta chains below come from one sample, sequenced in a study of blood T cell repertoires in COVID-19 (dated by TCRdb to the early 2020s). Library creation used the immunoSEQ multiplex PCR assay. TCRdb retrieved this table from immuneACCESS and kept in-frame rearrangements only. Not all clones are present; in checked studies, unresolved V genes account for under half, and no reason is known for the remainder. The sample records about 88,000 clones, 88% of which are singletons. Around 10% of the sample belongs to the ten largest clones. Sequenced input: peripheral blood. These receptors came from a man older than 75 with acute or convalescent COVID-19.

The gene calls are TRBV7-9 and TRBJ1-1; D is unresolved. There are 13 residues in the CDR3. V lost 5 bases, J lost 3 bases, and 10 bases lay in between. Germline loops: CDR1 SEHNR, CDR2 FQNEAQ (reference sequence). DNA of the CDR3: TGTGCCAGCAGCCCTGTAGCGGACACTGAAGCTTTCTTT. It yields the protein CASSPVADTEAFF.

This rearrangement joins TRBV5-1 to TRBJ1-2; TRBD1 matches at 7 bases. J gave up 0 bases and V 2 bases, and 10 bases lay outside the gene matches. The germline V gene has CDR1 SGHRS and CDR2 YFSETQ. The CDR3 length is 17 residues. In DNA form, the CDR3 reads TGCGCCAGCAGCTTAGGTAGGGGGACAGCGACTAACTATGGCTACACCTTC. This gives the protein CASSLGRGTATNYGYTF. The whole variable domain, filled in from reference TRBV5-1 and TRBJ1-2, reads KAGVTQTPRYLIKTRGQQVTLSCSPISGHRSVSWYQQTPGQGLQFLFEYFSETQRNKGNFPGRFSGRQFSNSRSEMNVSTLELGDSALYLCASSLGRGTATNYGYTFGSGTRLTVV.

This clone is a singleton in its sample. V is TRBV19 and J is TRBJ1-2; 7 bases match TRBD1. The CDR3 loop spans 13 amino acids. Germline values: CDR1 LNHDA, CDR2 SQIVND (reference sequence). V lost 11 bases and J lost 5; bases outside the gene matches: 11. CDR3 in amino acids: CAGHRGPGYGYTF. The DNA for the CDR3 is TGTGCCGGCCACAGGGGTCCCGGATATGGCTACACCTTC.

The gene calls are TRBV5-8 and TRBJ2-2; no reliable D call. This CDR3 spans 16 amino acids. Trimming stripped 4 bases from V and 2 bases from J, with 15 bases between. Per germline, CDR1 SGHTS and CDR2 YDEGEE. CDR3 nucleotides: TGTGCCAGCAGCCTCCCGGCGGTATTTAACACCGGGGAGCTGTTTTTT. Protein product: CASSLPAVFNTGELFF. The full variable domain, rest sourced from reference TRBV5-8 and TRBJ2-2, is EAGVTQSPTHLIKTRGQQATLRCSPISGHTSVYWYQQALGLGLQFLLWYDEGEERNRGNFPPRFSGRQFPNYSSELNVNALELEDSALYLCASSLPAVFNTGELFFGEGSRLTVL.

Concerning this clone itself: Other DNA sequences in this sample translate to the same CDR3. The V and J genes are TRBV6-5 and TRBJ1-3, with 7 positions matching TRBD1. CDR3 length: 15 residues. CDR1 is MNHEY, CDR2 SVGAGI, per germline. V trimming: 6 bases; J trimming: 2 bases; junction bases outside the gene matches: 7. DNA for the CDR3: TGTGCCAGCAGCCGTACCCAGGGGGCTGGAAACACCATATATTTT. It translates to CASSRTQGAGNTIYF.

A single count supports this clone. The rearrangement uses TRBV3-1 (or the pseudogene TRBV3-2) and TRBJ2-2, with a tentative D call TRBD2 (7 bases). Trimming took 8 bases from V and 5 from J, leaving 12 bases between them. CDR1 is LGHDT and CDR2 is YNNKEL in the germline V gene (reference sequence). This CDR3 region has 13 residues. CDR3 in amino acids: CASREGGTGELFF. The CDR3, as DNA: TGTGCCAGCCGCGAGGGGGGGACCGGGGAGCTGTTTTTT.

The genes are TRBV7-2 and TRBJ1-1; D is unclear. The CDR3 runs to 13 residues. Germline values: CDR1 SGHTA, CDR2 FQGNSA. Deletions cut 2 bases from V and 1 base from J, with 5 bases between. The CDR3 bases are TGTGCCAGCAGCTTACCACAGAACACTGAAGCTTTCTTT. Its protein is CASSLPQNTEAFF.

The genes are TRBV11-2 and TRBJ2-3, with 10 bases that match TRBD1. CDR1 is SGHAT, CDR2 FQNNGV, per germline. The CDR3 loop spans 18 amino acids. Losses at the gene ends were 4 bases for V and 11 bases for J; bases not matched to a gene: 21. CDR3 DNA sequence: TGTGCCAGCAGCTCCGATATCCGGACAGGGGGAGGACCCTTGGAGCAGTATTTT. Its protein is CASSSDIRTGGGPLEQYF.

This sequence joins TRBV7-2 and TRBJ2-3; 8 nucleotides match TRBD2. In germline, CDR1 is SGHTA, CDR2 FQGNSA. The CDR3 spans 13 residues. The V and J ends lost 4 bases and 9 bases, in that order; junction bases with no gene match: 6. The CDR3 bases are TGTGCCAGCAGCTCGACTAGCGCAGGCACGCAGTATTTT. It specifies CASSSTSAGTQYF. Full variable domain (remainder filled in from reference TRBV7-2 and TRBJ2-3): GAGVSQSPSNKVTEKGKDVELRCDPISGHTALYWYRQSLGQGLEFLIYFQGNSAPDKSGLPSDRFSAERTGGSVSTLTIQRTQQEDSAVYLCASSSTSAGTQYFGPGTRLTVL.

The chain carries TRBV3-1 (or the pseudogene TRBV3-2) and TRBJ1-5; D unresolved. Trimming took 1 base from V and 0 from J, leaving 13 bases between them. This CDR3 contains 17 residues. Germline V CDR1 and CDR2: LGHDT, YNNKEL (reference sequence). The CDR3 DNA reads as TGTGCCAGCAGCCAAGGATTTGCGGGAAATAGCAATCAGCCCCAGCATTTT. It yields the protein CASSQGFAGNSNQPQHF.

This sequence joins TRBV5-6 and TRBJ2-2; TRBD2 is a possible D gene (6 bases). Trimming took 4 bases from V and 4 from J, leaving 17 bases between them. The CDR3 contains 16 residues. The germline CDR1 and CDR2 sequences are SGHDT and YYEEEE. This CDR3 is CASSGQTGLTTGELFF. For the CDR3, the DNA is TGTGCCAGCAGCGGGCAAACGGGACTTACCACCGGGGAGCTGTTTTTT.

The chain combines TRBV5-4 with TRBJ1-6, with D perhaps TRBD1 (6 bases). Germline lookup yields CDR1 SGHNT and CDR2 YYREEE (reference sequence). Trimming removed 0 bases at V and 10 bases at J, with 11 bases between. The CDR3 contains 14 residues. The CDR3 region is CASSLAWGPSPLHF. In nucleotides, the CDR3 is TGTGCCAGCAGCTTGGCCTGGGGGCCCTCACCCCTCCACTTT. The full variable domain, rest sourced from reference TRBV5-4 and TRBJ1-6, is ETGVTQSPTHLIKTRGQQVTLRCSSQSGHNTVSWYQQALGQGPQFIFQYYREEENGRGNFPPRFSGLQFPNYSSELNVNALELDDSALYLCASSLAWGPSPLHFGNGTRLTVT.

The chain has TRBV7-3 and TRBJ2-1; 11 bases are a match to TRBD2. This CDR3 is built from 15 residues. The germline gives CDR1 SGHTA, CDR2 FQGTGA. The V gene end was trimmed by 5 bases and the J gene end by 4 bases; junction bases not matched to a gene: 4. As DNA, the CDR3 is TGTGCCAGCAGCGTGGGACTAGCGGAGTACAATGAGCAGTTCTTC. The encoded protein is CASSVGLAEYNEQFF.

This rearrangement joins TRBV10-3 to TRBJ1-1; D is undetermined. Looked up from germline, CDR1 is ENHRY and CDR2 is SYGVKD. V was shortened by 6 bases and J by 1 base, with 15 bases between the two germline ends. The CDR3 is 15 residues long. The CDR3 reads CAIRPRGEGNTEAFF. CDR3 in DNA: TGTGCCATCAGACCGCGCGGAGAGGGGAACACTGAAGCTTTCTTT.

The chain uses TRBV5-5 and TRBJ1-6; TRBD1 agrees at 7 bases. The CDR3 extends over 15 amino acids. V dropped 0 bases and J dropped 10; count of bases not matched to a gene: 7. Germline CDR1 and CDR2: SGHKS and YYEKEE (reference sequence). The CDR3 spells CASSLVGGARSPLHF. CDR3 coding DNA: TGTGCCAGCAGCTTGGTAGGGGGCGCGAGGTCACCCCTCCACTTT.

The chain couples TRBV23-1 to TRBJ1-1, with no clear D. TRBV23-1 is recorded as an ORF, its role being uncertain. This CDR3 region has 15 residues. Trimming removed 0 bases from V and 6 bases from J, with 14 bases in between. CDR3 in DNA: TGCGCCAGCAGTCAATCTTGGCAGGAAGGTGCTGAAGCTTTCTTT. As protein: CASSQSWQEGAEAFF.

The V call is TRBV11-2, the J call TRBJ2-7; TRBD1 is a possible D gene (5 bases). This CDR3 contains 12 residues. The V gene's germline CDR1 is SGHAT and CDR2 FQNNGV. The V gene lost 2 bases and the J gene lost 6 bases, with 8 bases spanning the gap. For the CDR3, the DNA is TGTGCCAGCAGCTTACAGGGATCCGAGCAGTACTTC. This gives the protein CASSLQGSEQYF.

The chain combines TRBV11-2 with TRBJ1-1; the D gene is possibly TRBD1 (5 bases). Germline CDR1 and CDR2: SGHAT and FQNNGV. The CDR3 consists of 14 residues. Trimming cost V 6 bases and J 2 bases, with 13 bases left between them. The CDR3 sequence: CASRQEGRNTEAFF. Written as DNA, the CDR3 is TGTGCCAGCAGGCAGGAGGGGAGAAACACTGAAGCTTTCTTT.

The J gene is TRBJ2-5, the V gene TRBV7-2; D call uncertain. The germline gives CDR1 SGHTA, CDR2 FQGNSA. The V end was cut by 6 bases, the J end by 9 bases, with 11 bases between. The CDR3 spans 11 residues. CDR3 nucleotide sequence: TGTGCCAGCAGTTCTCTAGATTCCCAGTACTTC. This codes for CASSSLDSQYF.

The rearrangement uses TRBV3-1 (or the pseudogene TRBV3-2) and TRBJ2-5; 7 nucleotides line up with TRBD2. CDR1 and CDR2 (germline): LGHDT, YNNKEL (reference sequence). Trimming removed 3 bases from V and 5 bases from J; junction bases left unmatched: 6. This CDR3 comprises 14 residues. CDR3 nucleotide sequence: TGTGCCAGCAGCCACAAAGGGGAGGGGGAGACCCAGTACTTC. Translating it yields CASSHKGEGETQYF.

The chain recombines TRBV5-6 with TRBJ1-3; a weak D match, TRBD1 (6 bases). CDR3 length: 17 residues. CDR1 and CDR2 (germline): SGHDT, YYEEEE. V dropped 4 bases and J dropped 0 bases, with 17 bases sitting between them. The CDR3 region is CASSALPRGNSGNTIYF. In DNA form, the CDR3 reads TGTGCCAGCAGCGCCCTGCCCAGGGGCAACTCTGGAAACACCATATATTTT.

The rearrangement joins TRBV3-1 (or the pseudogene TRBV3-2) to TRBJ2-4, with D hard to call. V lost 4 bases and J 0 bases, leaving 13 bases between the germline ends. CDR1 and CDR2 from the germline V gene are LGHDT and YNNKEL (reference sequence). The CDR3 runs 16 residues. The CDR3 DNA is TGTGCCAGCAGCCCTACAGCTTTGATAGCCAAAAACATTCAGTACTTC. It is translated as CASSPTALIAKNIQYF.

The rearrangement links TRBV10-3 to TRBJ1-1; 9 nucleotides align to TRBD1. The V segment lost 4 bases and the J segment 6 bases; nucleotides outside the gene matches: 3. Per the germline V gene, CDR1 is ENHRY and CDR2 is SYGVKD. This CDR3 region has 13 residues. The CDR3 region is CAISADRGAEAFF. The CDR3 DNA reads as TGTGCCATCAGTGCGGACAGGGGCGCTGAAGCTTTCTTT.

This chain links TRBV6-5 with TRBJ1-1; 7 nucleotides match TRBD1. The germline V gene encodes CDR1 MNHEY and CDR2 SVGAGI. After removal of 6 bases from V and 1 base from J, the junction contained 2 bases not matched to a gene. The length of the CDR3 is 13 residues. CDR3 sequence reads: CASRGQPNTEAFF. CDR3 sequence (DNA): TGTGCCAGCAGGGGACAGCCGAACACTGAAGCTTTCTTT.

The V and J genes are TRBV7-2 and TRBJ1-2; 9 bases align to TRBD1. The trim removed 3 bases at V and 5 bases at J, leaving 7 bases unmatched. Germline CDR1 is SGHTA and CDR2 is FQGNSA. This CDR3 has 15 residues. CDR3 region: CASSLATGGWYGYTF. The CDR3 bases are TGTGCCAGCAGCTTGGCCACAGGGGGCTGGTATGGCTACACCTTC.

The genes are TRBV5-1 and TRBJ2-1; 7 bases fit TRBD2. Trimming took 9 bases from V and 3 from J; bases not matched to a gene: 9. CDR3 length: 14 amino acids. Germline lookup yields CDR1 SGHRS and CDR2 YFSETQ. CDR3 sequence reads: CATNVGGYYNEQFF. The CDR3 bases are TGCGCCACCAACGTCGGGGGGTACTACAATGAGCAGTTCTTC.

This clone was recorded a few times. J is TRBJ1-2 and V is TRBV11-2; D may be TRBD1 (6 bases). This CDR3 has 13 amino acids. The germline V gene has CDR1 SGHAT and CDR2 FQNNGV. The V gene lost 4 bases and the J gene lost 8 bases, with 14 bases spanning the gap. The CDR3 bases are TGTGCCAGCAGCTCCACAGGGCCTTGGGGCTACACCTTC. It is translated as CASSSTGPWGYTF.

The chain links TRBV9 to TRBJ2-2, with TRBD1 matching over 7 bases. The germline V gene has CDR1 SGDLS and CDR2 YYNGEE. V lost 7 bases, J lost 1 base, and 7 bases stayed unmatched. This CDR3 spans 15 amino acids. CDR3 sequence: CASRDGTVNTGELFF. CDR3 nucleotide sequence: TGTGCCAGCCGAGACGGGACAGTGAACACCGGGGAGCTGTTTTTT.